This entry describes one T cell receptor beta chain. Trimming stripped 4 bases from V and 8 bases from J, with 11 bases between. In germline, CDR1 is SGHTA, CDR2 FQGNSA. The CDR3 has 12 residues. These data come from a study of blood T cell repertoires in COVID-19. Across the whole study: Samples representing acute and convalescent COVID-19 were sourced from the United States, Italy and Spain. PBMCs, B-cell-depleted T cells, or T cells were the source of the cDNA or gDNA that made up the material.

Per the authors' pipeline: Researchers report that nucleated cell counts were estimated from reference gene primer amplification. The protocol was immunoSEQ multiplex PCR, while the TCRdb copy is restricted to in-frame clones and leaves out a portion. V, J and clone size derive from that table, while D and trimming were established from the DNA sequence. The sample gives more than 75,000 clones, around nine tenths of which show up once; approximately 8.3% is in the top ten. The clonotype comes from a young man with acute or convalescent COVID-19. The source material was peripheral blood. The chain has TRBV7-2 and TRBJ1-2, with a possible D match to TRBD1 (6 bases). The CDR3 DNA is TGTGCCAGCAGCTCCAGGGGCCTCGGCTACACCTTC. This codes for CASSSRGLGYTF.